The entry below gives a single T cell receptor (beta chain) sequence along with its context. This sample is part of a study of blood T cell repertoires in COVID-19. The germline V and J ends were trimmed by 9 bases and 0 bases, with 15 bases remaining between them. The CDR3 has 16 residues. Germline loops: CDR1 LNHDA, CDR2 SQIVND (reference sequence). Authors' data handling: Estimation of nucleated cell counts relied on the amplification of reference gene primers. The data were produced by immunoSEQ multiplex PCR, yet TCRdb's version contains in-frame clones alone and is incomplete. Clonal size and the V and J genes are those of that table, whereas D and trimming came from the DNA. Of about 250,000 clones listed, around 82% were seen once; the top ten hold approximately 9%.

Sequenced material: peripheral blood. The receptor was isolated from a man in his forties or fifties with active or convalescent COVID-19. The chain employs TRBV19 and TRBJ2-6; D perhaps matches TRBD2 (6 bases). The CDR3 region is CARRLAVFSGANVLTF. CDR3 sequence (DNA): TGTGCCAGGAGATTAGCGGTTTTCTCTGGGGCCAACGTCCTGACTTTC.